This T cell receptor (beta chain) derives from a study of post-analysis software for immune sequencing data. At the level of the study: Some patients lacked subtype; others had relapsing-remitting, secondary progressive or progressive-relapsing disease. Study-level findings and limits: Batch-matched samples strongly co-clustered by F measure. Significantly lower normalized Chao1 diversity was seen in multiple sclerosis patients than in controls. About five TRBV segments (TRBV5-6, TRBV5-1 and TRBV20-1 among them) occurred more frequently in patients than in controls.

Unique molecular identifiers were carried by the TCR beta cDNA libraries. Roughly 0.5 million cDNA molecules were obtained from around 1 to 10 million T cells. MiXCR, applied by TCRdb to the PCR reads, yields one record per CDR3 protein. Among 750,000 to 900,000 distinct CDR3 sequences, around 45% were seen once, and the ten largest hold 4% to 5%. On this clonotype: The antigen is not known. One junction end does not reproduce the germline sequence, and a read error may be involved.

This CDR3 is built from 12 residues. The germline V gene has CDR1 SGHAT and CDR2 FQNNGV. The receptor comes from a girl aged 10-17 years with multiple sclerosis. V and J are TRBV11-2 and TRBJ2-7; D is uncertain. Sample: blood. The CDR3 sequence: CASSLEWYEQYF. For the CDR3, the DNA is TGTGCCAGCAGCCTAGAGTGGTACGAGCAGTACTTC.